This TCR beta chain stems from a study of graft-versus-host responses after intestinal transplantation. Study-wide background: In this cohort, recipients had multivisceral, liver-intestinal, or isolated intestinal transplants.

As regards this clone: Its target is not known.

The assay was immunoSEQ multiplex PCR, and TCRdb's table has in-frame clones only and misses some. Of 100,000 to 110,000 clones detected, about 90% appear once; the ten largest clones hold 0.95%. The CDR3 is made up of 13 amino acids. The V gene's germline CDR1 is KGHSH and CDR2 LQKENI. The V end was cut by 1 base, the J end by 4 bases, with 7 bases between. General study findings and limits: Recipient marrow contained GvH clones, some of which appeared first in ileum or blood.

The sequences come from unstimulated CD4+ T cells sorted from spleen or lymph node cells, collected before transplant. The receptor was derived from a human donor who was the organ donor for an intestinal transplant. V and J are TRBV18 and TRBJ1-2; D is undetermined. The CDR3 DNA follows: TGTGCCAGCTCACCACTCGACACCTATGGCTACACCTTC. It codes for CASSPLDTYGYTF.